This T cell receptor beta chain came from a study of blood T cells in healthy people across ages (dated by TCRdb to the mid-2010s). Regarding the research as a whole: Template switching captured roughly one uniquely barcoded TCR beta cDNA molecule per two T cells in model experiments. Using the same blood draw, the study looked at two additional independent replicas of 1 million unique cDNA reads for two donors, one aged 18 to 30 and the other aged 80 or older. To avoid experimental bias, donors of different ages were distributed randomly across sequencing lanes. The study measured age-related changes in TCR beta repertoire diversity using deep sequencing normalized with unique cDNA molecular identifiers. The donors were split into four age groups: young (average 16 years), middle-aged (over 35), aged (more than 60) and long-lived (under 90).

The library was obtained by 5' RACE. Instrument on record: Illumina HiSeq 2500. The second PCR ran for roughly 7 to 11 cycles and used a J-beta primer mix along with a sample-barcoded 5' primer. A template-switch 5' adaptor carrying 12 random nucleotides introduced a unique molecular identifier onto each TCR beta cDNA molecule. Each sample yielded at least 3 million CDR3-containing paired-end reads. First-strand cDNA synthesis was performed from all RNA using the Mint cDNA synthesis kit, with priming by a TRBC-specific oligonucleotide. Following uracil-DNA glycosylase treatment, a first 18-cycle PCR with universal primers M1SS and BC2_uni_R was performed on all cDNA. In the source study's methods: Normalization of each sample was performed by random selection of 1 million high-quality reads, each carrying a distinct molecular identifier. Instead of being binned into consensus sequences, reads with shared molecular identifiers were discarded. MiTCR, run with a Q25 quality threshold and the strictest error-elimination algorithm, handled CDR3 identification, clonotype clustering and error correction. Lower-bound total TCR beta diversity was estimated with a nonparametric unseen species model using Euler transformation. TCRdb's own reprocessing of the public reads used fastp at Q25 and MiXCR and kept productive beta chains. Under each unique CDR3 protein, matching rows form one entry showing the most common genes and DNA. The V and J calls shown here were made by TCRdb, not taken from the authors' results. For this sample there are some 670,000 distinct CDR3 sequences; 40% to 65% appear just once. The ten top clones hold approximately 12% of the sample.

Systemically healthy Caucasian individuals from Russia, 35 to 50 in total and aged roughly 6 to 95 years, were included as donors. About 9.1 milliliters of peripheral blood were collected from each donor into EDTA-treated Vacutainer tubes. PBMCs were isolated by Ficoll-Paque density-gradient centrifugation, with at least 7 million obtained per sample. Trizol reagent was used to extract total RNA from PBMCs, with at least 5.5 micrograms per sample. The percentages of naive CD45RAhigh/CD27high T cells were determined by flow cytometry on a PBMC aliquot from every donor. The research as a whole found: Conclusive comparison of naive and antigen-experienced compartments was prevented by the profiling of bulk unsorted PBMCs. Compared with the aged group, the long-lived group had more naive CD4+ T cells, fewer expanded clones and increased TCR diversity, a pattern suggesting age selection. Observed TCR beta diversity per million T cells fell roughly linearly with age, and a significant reduction was already apparent by age about 36. Because donor CMV infection status was unknown, age-related changes in expanded clonotypes were potentially confounded. The percentage of naive T cells measured by flow cytometry correlated strongly with observed TCR beta diversity. Estimates of total diversity based on one million sequenced T cells were regarded as lower bounds and as underestimates.

For this clonotype: It has no known antigen specificity. Per-base quality was not reported, and no clone a single base away is much larger than it.

Sequenced: blood. The receptor was isolated from a woman older than 75 in good health.

The nucleotide sequence is TGTGCCATCAGTGTAGGGAGGGACGAGCAGTACTTC. Its protein is CAISVGRDEQYF. The chain was built from TRBV10-3 and TRBJ2-7; TRBD2 matches 7 bases in the middle. V has 4 bases trimmed and J has 5 bases trimmed; junction bases matching no gene number 2. The CDR3, cysteine through phenylalanine, is 12 amino acids long. The read is trimmed to its CDR3 DNA, 36 bases read in frame from base 1. For CDR1 and CDR2, the germline V gene lists ENHRY and SYGVKD.